The 22 T cell receptor beta chains below all came from one sample that was sequenced in a study of tumor and adjacent non-tumor tissue in lung cancer. The template was RNA from unsorted bulk tissue. Three rounds of nested PCR, following a modified ARM-PCR protocol, produced the TCRbeta library. One entry per CDR3 protein, called by TCRdb with MiXCR from the multiplex PCR reads. The profile shows about 93,000 distinct CDR3 sequences, 65% to 75% of them singletons. Sequenced material: lung tumor tissue. The receptors were gathered from a man between 60 and 75 years old with non-small cell lung cancer.

As regards this clonotype: At one of its ends the junction is not consistent with the germline gene, which may arise from a read error. CDR3 residues: CANSPVTLLNTEAFF. The CDR3 nucleotides read TGTGCCAATAGTCCCGTGACACTCCTGAACACTGAAGCTTTCTTT. This chain joins TRBV19 and TRBJ1-1; D is ambiguous. Per germline, CDR1 LNHDA and CDR2 SQIVND (reference sequence). The length of the CDR3 is 15 residues.

The sample holds many counts of this clonotype. CDR3 protein: CATSDISGSQFF. The CDR3 DNA reads TGTGCCACCAGTGACATTAGCGGGTCGCAGTTCTTC. The V gene is TRBV24-1, the J gene TRBJ2-1, with 7 positions matching TRBD2. The trim removed 4 bases at V and 12 bases at J, leaving 5 bases unmatched. This CDR3 is 12 amino acids long. Germline CDR1 is KGHDR and CDR2 is SFDVKD.

This clonotype has a handful of counts. A much more abundant neighbour one base away suggests this may be a read error. Because the CDR3 is missing its conserved closing phenylalanine or tryptophan, this is likely a read error. The rearrangement uses TRBV12-3 or TRBV12-4 and TRBJ1-6; no firm D call. The CDR3 loop spans 12 amino acids. V gave up 6 bases and J gave up 14 bases, with 14 bases separating them. The CDR3 DNA is TGTGCCAGCAGCCCGCCGAGGTCATCCCTCCACTAT. Amino acid sequence: CASSPPRSSLHY.

To note about this clonotype: This is likely a read error, given that the CDR3 carries no conserved phenylalanine or tryptophan at its end. The V gene is TRBV6-5, the J gene TRBJ2-5; D not resolved. The germline CDR1 and CDR2 sequences are MNHEY and SVGAGI. The CDR3 contains 13 residues. CDR3 coding DNA: TGTGCCAGCAGTTACAGGGTCCAAGAGACACAGTACATC. Amino acids: CASSYRVQETQYI.

About this clonotype itself: At one end the junction does not follow the germline gene, possibly because of a read error. The genes are TRBV4-1 and TRBJ2-7, with a possible D match to TRBD2 (5 bases). CDR3 length: 16 amino acids. Germline V gene sequence: CDR1 MGHRA, CDR2 YSYEKL. CDR3 DNA sequence: TGCGCAAGCAGCCAAGAATCGATAGGGAGAAGGTACGAGCAGTACTTC. Protein: CASSQESIGRRYEQYF.

Only a few counts were recorded for this clonotype. The chain couples TRBV19 to TRBJ1-3, with a possible D match to TRBD1 (6 bases). This CDR3 is 14 amino acids long. Per the germline V gene, CDR1 is LNHDA and CDR2 is SQIVND (reference sequence). V shed 7 bases and J shed 5 bases, with 15 bases lying between them. The CDR3 nucleotides are TGTGCCAGTACAATGGGGCAGGGGAGAAACACCATATATTTT. The encoded protein is CASTMGQGRNTIYF.

Concerning this clonotype: One end of the junction fails to match germline, which may point to a read error. The rearrangement joins TRBV6-5 to TRBJ2-3; no reliable D call. Germline loops: CDR1 MNHEY, CDR2 SVGAGI. The CDR3 runs to 14 residues. DNA of the CDR3: TGTGCCAGCTGTCCCAGGAACCCCACACATACGCAGTATTTT. It translates to CASCPRNPTHTQYF.

This clonotype has a count of ten or more. The chain recombines TRBV7-8 with TRBJ1-1; the match to TRBD1 covers 7 bases. Germline lookup yields CDR1 SGHVS and CDR2 FQNEAQ. J gave up 1 base and V 5 bases, and 7 bases lay outside the gene matches. This CDR3 contains 15 residues. The CDR3 DNA sequence: TGTGCCAGCAGCACACACGGACAGGCGAACACTGAAGCTTTCTTT. Amino acids: CASSTHGQANTEAFF.

This clonotype was seen a handful of times. Germline and junction disagree at one end, which may indicate a read error. V is TRBV6-2 or TRBV6-3 and J is TRBJ1-2; D ambiguous. Germline loops: CDR1 MNHEY, CDR2 SVGEGT. CDR3 length: 16 amino acids. The CDR3 loop reads CASSCSMGNGDYGYIF. As DNA, the CDR3 is TGTGCCAGCAGTTGCTCGATGGGTAACGGTGATTATGGCTACATCTTC.

The table lists this clonotype with a few counts. A much larger clonotype is one base distant, so this may be a read error. This chain links TRBV6-2 or TRBV6-3 with TRBJ2-2; weak D call: TRBD2 (5 bases). Germline CDR1 and CDR2: MNHEY and SVGEGT. The CDR3 length is 12 residues. In DNA form, the CDR3 reads TGTGCCAGCAGCCATCCCACCGGGGAGCCGTTTTTT. As protein: CASSHPTGEPFF.

Comment on this clonotype: A much larger clone differs from this one at a single base, so this may be a read error. The CDR3 DNA is TGTGCCAGCAGCTTGGGGGAGACAGGGCACGAGGCCCAGTACTTC. Amino acids: CASSLGETGHEAQYF. This chain joins TRBV5-6 and TRBJ2-5; TRBD1 agrees at 7 bases. The CDR3 contains 15 residues. Trimming took 0 bases from V and 9 from J; bases not matched to a gene: 11. From germline, CDR1 is SGHDT and CDR2 YYEEEE. The variable domain in full, with the rest retrieved from reference TRBV5-6 and TRBJ2-5, is DAGVTQSPTHLIKTRGQQVTLRCSPKSGHDTVSWYQQALGQGPQFIFQYYEEEERQRGNFPDRFSGHQFPNYSSELNVNALLLGDSALYLCASSLGETGHEAQYFGPGTRLLVL.

This clonotype was seen only a few times. This clone may be a read error of a much larger clone one base away. The V and J genes are TRBV6-6 and TRBJ1-6; 9 nucleotides match TRBD1. The CDR3 loop spans 15 amino acids. Per germline, CDR1 MNHNY and CDR2 SVGAGI (reference sequence). The CDR3 protein is CVSSRTGENNSPLHF. CDR3 nucleotides: TGTGTCAGCTCCAGGACAGGGGAAAATAATTCACCCCTCCACTTT.

This clonotype was seen a few times. V is TRBV5-1 and J is TRBJ1-4; 7 nucleotides line up with TRBD1. This CDR3 is 15 amino acids long. V was pared by 1 base and J by 8 bases, with 8 bases of the junction left unmatched. CDR1 is SGHRS and CDR2 is YFSETQ in the germline V gene. The CDR3 is CASSLQDRRVEKLFF. The CDR3 coding sequence is TGCGCCAGCAGCTTGCAGGACAGGAGGGTAGAAAAACTGTTTTTT.

This clonotype was seen a handful of times. A much bigger clone sits one base away, suggesting this may be a read error. The chain couples TRBV5-6 to TRBJ2-3; the D is unclear. This CDR3 has 15 residues. Trimming removed 4 bases from V and 4 bases from J, with 16 bases in between. Per germline, CDR1 SGHDT and CDR2 YYEEEE. Here the CDR3 DNA reads TGTGCCAGCAGCCTCAGCACAAACTTGGCAGATACGCAGTATTTT. This encodes CASSLSTNLADTQYF.

Details on this clonotype: A read error may produce the germline difference seen at one junction end. The J gene is TRBJ2-7, the V gene TRBV11-1; TRBD1 might be the D (5 bases). Germline CDR1 reads SGHAT; CDR2 reads FQDESV (reference sequence). The CDR3 is 15 residues long. As DNA, the CDR3 is TGTGCCAGCAACTCAGCGATCACAGGACCTATCAAGCACTACTTC. Amino acid sequence: CASNSAITGPIKHYF.

A word on this clonotype: Being one base from a much bigger clone, this may be a read error. This rearrangement joins TRBV12-3 or TRBV12-4 to TRBJ1-2; D uncertain. V was pared by 6 bases and J by 1 base, with 9 bases between. CDR3 length: 13 residues. For the CDR3, the DNA is TGTGCCAGCAGATCGGAGAGTAACTATGGCTACACCTTC. Its translation: CASRSESNYGYTF.

The chain employs TRBV20-1 and TRBJ2-1, with 10 bases lining up with TRBD2. Per germline, CDR1 DFQATT and CDR2 SNEGSKA (reference sequence). The CDR3 has 15 residues. The junction had 8 bases not matched to a gene; V was cut back by 6 bases and J by 3 bases. The CDR3 here is CSAHRRLAGYNEQFF. CDR3 nucleotide sequence: TGCAGTGCGCACAGGAGACTAGCGGGCTACAATGAGCAGTTCTTC.

This clonotype was picked up one time. The chain joins TRBV5-8 to TRBJ1-5, with no clear D. Germline assignment: CDR1 SGHTS and CDR2 YDEGEE. The V and J ends lost 2 bases and 1 base respectively, with 7 bases between them. This CDR3 has 14 residues. Written as DNA, the CDR3 is TGTGCCAGCAGCTTTTCCTTGAGCAATCAGCCCCAGCATTTT. Protein: CASSFSLSNQPQHF.

V is TRBV2 and J is TRBJ1-6; maybe TRBD1 (6 bases). Germline CDR1 SNHLY, CDR2 FYNNEI. Trimming removed 5 bases from V and 5 bases from J, with 13 bases in between. CDR3 length: 15 amino acids. CDR3 region: CASSSDRPNNSPLHF. The CDR3 DNA sequence: TGTGCCAGCAGTTCCGACAGGCCAAATAATTCACCCCTCCACTTT.

In the case of this clonotype: One end of the junction varies from germline; a read error may be responsible. The chain couples TRBV11-3 to TRBJ2-1, with a possible D match to TRBD2 (6 bases). The CDR3 extends over 17 amino acids. Germline V gene lookup returns CDR1 SGHNT and CDR2 YENEEA. The CDR3 sequence is CASSYSHGLPTNMEQFF. The CDR3 DNA follows: TGTGCCAGCAGCTATAGTCACGGACTACCCACGAACATGGAGCAGTTTTTC.

As regards this clonotype: A much larger clone differs by one base, so this may be a read error. V gene TRBV12-3 or TRBV12-4 combines with J gene TRBJ2-7, with 8 bases identical to TRBD1. V lost 10 bases to trimming and J lost 4 bases; unmatched junction nucleotides: 15. CDR3 length: 15 amino acids. CDR3 sequence: CANSNLGQGGYEQYF. In nucleotides, the CDR3 is TGTGCCAACAGCAACCTAGGACAGGGAGGATACGAGCAGTACTTC.

The rearrangement links TRBV9 to TRBJ1-5; 7 bases match TRBD1. There are 15 residues in the CDR3. Germline loops: CDR1 SGDLS, CDR2 YYNGEE. Trimming removed 0 bases from V and 3 bases from J; junction bases left unmatched: 3. This CDR3 reads CASSVGDSLNQPQHF. Here the CDR3 DNA reads TGTGCCAGCAGCGTAGGGGACAGCCTCAATCAGCCCCAGCATTTT.